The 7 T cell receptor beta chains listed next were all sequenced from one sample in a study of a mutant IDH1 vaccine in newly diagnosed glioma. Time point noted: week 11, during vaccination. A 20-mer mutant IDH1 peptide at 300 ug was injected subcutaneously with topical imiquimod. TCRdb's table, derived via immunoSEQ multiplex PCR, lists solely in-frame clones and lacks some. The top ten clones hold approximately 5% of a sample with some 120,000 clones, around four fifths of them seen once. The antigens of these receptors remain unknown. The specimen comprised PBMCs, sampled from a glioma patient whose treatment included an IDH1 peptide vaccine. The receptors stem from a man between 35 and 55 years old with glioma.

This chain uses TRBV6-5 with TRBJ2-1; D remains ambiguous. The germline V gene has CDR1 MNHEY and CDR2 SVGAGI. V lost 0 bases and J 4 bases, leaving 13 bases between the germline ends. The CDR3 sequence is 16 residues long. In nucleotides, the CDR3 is TGTGCCAGCAGTTACTCGATTGGTGAGACGTACAATGAGCAGTTCTTC. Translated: CASSYSIGETYNEQFF.

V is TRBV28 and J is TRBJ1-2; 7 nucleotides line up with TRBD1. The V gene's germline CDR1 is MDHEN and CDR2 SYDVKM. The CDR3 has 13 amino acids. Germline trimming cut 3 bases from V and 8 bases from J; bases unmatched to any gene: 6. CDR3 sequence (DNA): TGTGCCAGCAGTTTCCTGACAGGGAGGGGCTACACCTTC. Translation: CASSFLTGRGYTF.

This chain's CDR3 is CASSPDLRGAQPQHF. The CDR3, as DNA: TGTGCCAGCAGCCCCGACCTTAGAGGAGCTCAGCCCCAGCATTTT. The chain joins TRBV7-2 to TRBJ1-5; D is unresolved. This CDR3 region has 15 residues. Looked up from germline, CDR1 is SGHTA and CDR2 is FQGNSA. The V gene lost 5 bases and the J gene lost 6 bases, with 17 bases spanning the gap.

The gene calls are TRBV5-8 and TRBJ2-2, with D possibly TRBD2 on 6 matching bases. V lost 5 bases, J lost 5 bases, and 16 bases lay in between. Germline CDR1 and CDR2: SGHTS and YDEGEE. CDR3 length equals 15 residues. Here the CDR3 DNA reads TGTGCCAGCAGGCCATCGGGACTTATGACCGGGGAGCTGTTTTTT. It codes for CASRPSGLMTGELFF. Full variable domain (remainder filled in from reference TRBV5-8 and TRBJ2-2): EAGVTQSPTHLIKTRGQQATLRCSPISGHTSVYWYQQALGLGLQFLLWYDEGEERNRGNFPPRFSGRQFPNYSSELNVNALELEDSALYLCASRPSGLMTGELFFGEGSRLTVL.

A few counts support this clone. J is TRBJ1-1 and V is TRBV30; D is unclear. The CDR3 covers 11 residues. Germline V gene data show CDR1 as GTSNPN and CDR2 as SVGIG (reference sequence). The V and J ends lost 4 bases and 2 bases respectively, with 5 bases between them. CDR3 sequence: CAWIVNTEAFF. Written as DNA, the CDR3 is TGTGCCTGGATCGTTAACACTGAAGCTTTCTTT.

CDR3 DNA sequence: TGTGCCAGCAGTTTTAGAGCGGGGGGGCCTAGCACAGATACGCAGTATTTT. This codes for CASSFRAGGPSTDTQYF. The chain combines TRBV27 with TRBJ2-3; 10 nucleotides match TRBD2. J gave up 0 bases and V 3 bases, and 6 bases lay outside the gene matches. Germline V gene data show CDR1 as MNHEY and CDR2 as SMNVEV (reference sequence). CDR3 length equals 17 residues.

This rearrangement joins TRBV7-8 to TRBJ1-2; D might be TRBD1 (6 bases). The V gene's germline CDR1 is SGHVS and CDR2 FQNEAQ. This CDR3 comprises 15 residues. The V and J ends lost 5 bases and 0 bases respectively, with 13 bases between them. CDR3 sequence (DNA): TGTGCCAGCAGCCCATGGGGGGGCACTAACTATGGCTACACCTTC. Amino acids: CASSPWGGTNYGYTF.